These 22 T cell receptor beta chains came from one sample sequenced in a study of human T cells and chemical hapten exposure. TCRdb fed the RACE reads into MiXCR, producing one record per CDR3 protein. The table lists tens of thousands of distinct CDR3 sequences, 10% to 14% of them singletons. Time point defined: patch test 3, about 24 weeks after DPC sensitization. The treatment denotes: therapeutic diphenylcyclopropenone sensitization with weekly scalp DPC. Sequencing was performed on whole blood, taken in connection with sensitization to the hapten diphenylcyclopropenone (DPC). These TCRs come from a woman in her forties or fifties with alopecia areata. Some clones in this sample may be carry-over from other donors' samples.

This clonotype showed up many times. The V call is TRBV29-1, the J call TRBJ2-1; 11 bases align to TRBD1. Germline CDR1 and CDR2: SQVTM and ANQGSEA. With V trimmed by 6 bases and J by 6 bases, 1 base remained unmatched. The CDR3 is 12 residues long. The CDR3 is CSVGTGGNEQFF. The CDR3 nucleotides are TGCAGCGTGGGGACAGGGGGCAATGAGCAGTTCTTC.

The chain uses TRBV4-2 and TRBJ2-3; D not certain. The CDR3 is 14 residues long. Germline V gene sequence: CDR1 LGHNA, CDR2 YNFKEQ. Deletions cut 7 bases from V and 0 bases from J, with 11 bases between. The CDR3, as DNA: TGTGCCAGCACCCCCGACGGAAGCACAGATACGCAGTATTTT. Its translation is CASTPDGSTDTQYF.

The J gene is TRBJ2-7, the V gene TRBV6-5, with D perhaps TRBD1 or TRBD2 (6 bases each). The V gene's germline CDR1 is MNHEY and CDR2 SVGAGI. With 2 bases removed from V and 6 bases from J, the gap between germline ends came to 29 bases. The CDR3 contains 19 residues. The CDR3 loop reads CASSYHSGATGARGSEQYF. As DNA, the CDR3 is TGTGCCAGCAGTTACCACTCGGGGGCTACGGGGGCGAGGGGGAGCGAGCAGTACTTC.

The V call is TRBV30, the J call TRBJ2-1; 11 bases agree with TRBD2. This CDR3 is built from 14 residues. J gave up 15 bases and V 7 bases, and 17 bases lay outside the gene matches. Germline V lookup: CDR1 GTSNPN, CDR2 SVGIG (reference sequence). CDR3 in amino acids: CASIAGGPSFRVFF. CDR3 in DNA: TGTGCCTCCATAGCGGGAGGGCCCTCTTTTCGGGTGTTCTTC.

The CDR3 loop reads CASRELSGANVLTF. DNA for the CDR3: TGTGCCAGCAGGGAACTCTCTGGGGCCAACGTCCTGACTTTC. The rearrangement uses TRBV2 and TRBJ2-6; D uncertain. Per germline, CDR1 SNHLY and CDR2 FYNNEI. This CDR3 contains 14 residues. V was trimmed by 6 bases and J by 0 bases, leaving 6 bases between them.

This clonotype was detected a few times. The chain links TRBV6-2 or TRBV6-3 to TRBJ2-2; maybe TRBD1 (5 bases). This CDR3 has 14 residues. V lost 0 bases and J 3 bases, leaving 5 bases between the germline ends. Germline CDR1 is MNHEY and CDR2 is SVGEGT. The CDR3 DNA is TGTGCCAGCAGTTACTCGACAGACACCGGGGAGCTGTTTTTT. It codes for CASSYSTDTGELFF.

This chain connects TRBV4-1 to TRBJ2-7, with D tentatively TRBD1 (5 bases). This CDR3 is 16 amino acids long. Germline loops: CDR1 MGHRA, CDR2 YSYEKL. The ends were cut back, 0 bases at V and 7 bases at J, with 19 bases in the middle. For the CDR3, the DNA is TGCGCCAGCAGCCAAGAAGCAGGGTTAGGTATCGGGGAGCAGTACTTC. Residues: CASSQEAGLGIGEQYF.

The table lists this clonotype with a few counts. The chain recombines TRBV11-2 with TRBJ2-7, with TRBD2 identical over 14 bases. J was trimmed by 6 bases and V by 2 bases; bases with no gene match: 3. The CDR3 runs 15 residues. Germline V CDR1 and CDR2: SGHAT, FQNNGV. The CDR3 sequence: CASSLPGLAGAEQYF. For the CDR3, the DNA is TGTGCCAGCAGCTTACCGGGACTAGCGGGAGCCGAGCAGTACTTC.

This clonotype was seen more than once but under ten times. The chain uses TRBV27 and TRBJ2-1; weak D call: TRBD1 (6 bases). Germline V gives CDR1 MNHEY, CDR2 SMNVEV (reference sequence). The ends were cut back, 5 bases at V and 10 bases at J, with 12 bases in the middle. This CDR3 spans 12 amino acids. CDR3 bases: TGTGCCAGCAGTCATTTACAGGGCGAGCAGTTCTTC. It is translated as CASSHLQGEQFF.

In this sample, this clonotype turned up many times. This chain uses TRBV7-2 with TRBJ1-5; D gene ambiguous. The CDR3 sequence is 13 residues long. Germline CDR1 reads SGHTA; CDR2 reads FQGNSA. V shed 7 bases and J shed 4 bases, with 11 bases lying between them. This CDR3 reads CASTDFGNQPQHF. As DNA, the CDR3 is TGTGCCAGCACCGACTTTGGGAATCAGCCCCAGCATTTT.

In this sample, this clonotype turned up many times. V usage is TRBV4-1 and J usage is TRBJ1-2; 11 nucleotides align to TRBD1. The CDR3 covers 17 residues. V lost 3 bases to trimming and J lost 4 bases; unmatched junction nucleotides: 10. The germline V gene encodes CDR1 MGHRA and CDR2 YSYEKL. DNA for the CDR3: TGCGCCAGCAGCCAGGACCGGACAGGGGGCCCAAGCTATGGCTACACCTTC. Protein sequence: CASSQDRTGGPSYGYTF.

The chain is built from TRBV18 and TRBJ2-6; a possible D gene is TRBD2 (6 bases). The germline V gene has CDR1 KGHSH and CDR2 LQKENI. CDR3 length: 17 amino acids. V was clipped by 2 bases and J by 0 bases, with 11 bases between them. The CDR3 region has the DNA TGTGCCAGCTCACCAAGGGCGCGGGGCTCTGGGGCCAACGTCCTGACTTTC. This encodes CASSPRARGSGANVLTF.

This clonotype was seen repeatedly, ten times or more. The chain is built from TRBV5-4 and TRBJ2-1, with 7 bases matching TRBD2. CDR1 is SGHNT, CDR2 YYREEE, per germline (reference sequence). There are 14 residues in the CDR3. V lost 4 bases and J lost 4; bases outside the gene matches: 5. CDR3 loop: CASSLWGGYNEQFF. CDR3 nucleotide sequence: TGTGCCAGCAGCCTTTGGGGGGGTTACAATGAGCAGTTCTTC.

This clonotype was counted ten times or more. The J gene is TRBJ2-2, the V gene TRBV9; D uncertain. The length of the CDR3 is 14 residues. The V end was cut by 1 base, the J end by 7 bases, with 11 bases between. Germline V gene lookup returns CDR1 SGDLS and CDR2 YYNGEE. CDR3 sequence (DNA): TGTGCCAGCAGCGTATCCGCAGTGGGCGGGGAGCTGTTTTTT. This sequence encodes CASSVSAVGGELFF.

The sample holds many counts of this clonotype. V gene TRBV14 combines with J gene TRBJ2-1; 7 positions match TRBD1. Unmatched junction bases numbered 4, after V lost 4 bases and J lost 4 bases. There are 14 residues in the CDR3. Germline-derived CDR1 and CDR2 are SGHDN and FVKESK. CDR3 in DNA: TGTGCCAGCAGCCTCCCGGGACAGTACAATGAGCAGTTCTTC. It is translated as CASSLPGQYNEQFF.

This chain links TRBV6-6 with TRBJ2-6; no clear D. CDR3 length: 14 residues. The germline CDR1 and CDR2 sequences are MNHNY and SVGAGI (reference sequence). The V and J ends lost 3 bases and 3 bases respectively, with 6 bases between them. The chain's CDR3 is CASSYRDGANVLTF. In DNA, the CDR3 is TGTGCCAGCAGTTATCGCGATGGGGCCAACGTCCTGACTTTC.

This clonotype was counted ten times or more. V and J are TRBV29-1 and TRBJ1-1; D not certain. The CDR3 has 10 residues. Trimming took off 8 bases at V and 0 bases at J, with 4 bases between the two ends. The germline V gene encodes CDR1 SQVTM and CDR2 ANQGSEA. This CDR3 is CSFLNTEAFF. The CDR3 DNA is TGCAGCTTCCTGAACACTGAAGCTTTCTTT.

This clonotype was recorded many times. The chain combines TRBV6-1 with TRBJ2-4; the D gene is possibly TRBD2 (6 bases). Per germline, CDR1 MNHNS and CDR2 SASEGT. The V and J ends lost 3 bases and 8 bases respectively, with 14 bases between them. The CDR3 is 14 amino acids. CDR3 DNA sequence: TGTGCCAGCAGTGACTCCGGCGGGGTAGACATTCAGTACTTC. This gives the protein CASSDSGGVDIQYF.

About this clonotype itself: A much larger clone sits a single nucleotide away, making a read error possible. The CDR3 protein is CASRESGNYEQYF. The CDR3 coding sequence is TGTGCCAGCAGAGAAAGCGGGAACTACGAGCAGTACTTC. V gene TRBV12-3 or TRBV12-4 combines with J gene TRBJ2-7; 7 nucleotides agree with TRBD2. Trimming cost V 6 bases and J 3 bases; bases outside gene matches: 5. The CDR3 is made up of 13 amino acids.

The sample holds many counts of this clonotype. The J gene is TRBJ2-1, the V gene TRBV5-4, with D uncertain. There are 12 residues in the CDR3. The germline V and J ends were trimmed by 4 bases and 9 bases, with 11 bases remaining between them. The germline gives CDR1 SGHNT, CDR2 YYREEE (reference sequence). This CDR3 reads CASSMRLGEQFF. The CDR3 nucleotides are TGTGCCAGCAGCATGCGATTGGGTGAGCAGTTCTTC.

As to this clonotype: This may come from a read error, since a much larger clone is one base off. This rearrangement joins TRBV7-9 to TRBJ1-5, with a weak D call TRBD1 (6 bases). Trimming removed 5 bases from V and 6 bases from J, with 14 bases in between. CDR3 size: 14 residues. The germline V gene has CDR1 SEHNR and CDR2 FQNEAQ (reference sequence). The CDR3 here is CASSQTGPSQPQHF. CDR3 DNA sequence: TGTGCCAGCAGCCAAACAGGGCCCAGTCAGCCCCAGCATTTT. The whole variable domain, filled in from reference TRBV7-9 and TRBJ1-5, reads DTGVSQNPRHKITKRGQNVTFRCDPISEHNRLYWYRQTLGQGPEFLTYFQNEAQLEKSRLLSDRFSAERPKGSFSTLEIQRTEQGDSAMYLCASSQTGPSQPQHFGDGTRLSIL.

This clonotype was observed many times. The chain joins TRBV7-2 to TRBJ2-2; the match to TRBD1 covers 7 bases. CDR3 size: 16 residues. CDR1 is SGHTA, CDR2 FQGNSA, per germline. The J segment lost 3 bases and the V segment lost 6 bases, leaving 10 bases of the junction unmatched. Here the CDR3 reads CASRPRGRRYTGELFF. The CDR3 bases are TGTGCCAGCAGACCAAGGGGGCGCCGGTACACCGGGGAGCTGTTTTTT.